A selection of T cell receptor beta chains follows, all from one sample in a study of blood T cell repertoires in COVID-19. The repertoire was sequenced with immunoSEQ multiplex PCR; TCRdb's copy has only in-frame clones and lacks some. In the table there are about 320,000 clones, approximately 84% of which are singletons. The sample consisted of PBMCs or T cells enriched from blood (not recorded which). The origin of the receptors is a woman aged 18-35 years who had recovered from COVID-19. The CDR3 runs from the conserved cysteine through the conserved F or W. D genes are given only for firm matches. Clone size appears in some rows only: once, few, many, or a class for an expanded clone.

-,TRBJ1-3,TRBV7-2,-,CASSSSSSGNTIYF,TGTGCCAGCAGCTCCAGTTCCTCTGGAAACACCATATATTTT
-,TRBJ1-5,TRBV30,-,CAWSSGVGNQPQHF,TGTGCCTGGTCTTCAGGGGTTGGCAATCAGCCCCAGCATTTT
-,TRBJ2-1,TRBV29-1,-,CSVAGIYSYNEQFF,TGCAGCGTTGCAGGGATATACTCCTACAATGAGCAGTTCTTC
-,TRBJ1-2,TRBV2,-,CASRQTYYGYTF,TGTGCCAGCAGACAGACATACTATGGCTACACCTTC
-,TRBJ1-5,TRBV2,TRBD1,CASRGQGASNQPQHF,TGTGCCAGCAGAGGGCAGGGGGCTAGCAATCAGCCCCAGCATTTT
-,TRBJ1-3,TRBV18,-,CASSPVDSSGNTIYF,TGTGCCAGCTCACCAGTAGACAGCTCTGGAAACACCATATATTTT
-,TRBJ1-2,TRBV11-2,TRBD1,CASSTYRGWNYGYTF,TGTGCCAGCAGCACCTACAGGGGGTGGAACTATGGCTACACCTTC
-,TRBJ2-3,TRBV10-3,TRBD2,CAISESAGNTDTQYF,TGTGCCATCAGTGAGTCAGCGGGGAACACAGATACGCAGTATTTT
-,TRBJ1-1,TRBV10-1,-,CASSAQGWTEAFF,TGCGCCAGCAGTGCTCAGGGTTGGACTGAAGCTTTCTTT
-,TRBJ1-1,TRBV7-3,-,CASSLTGSNPSEAFF,TGTGCCAGCAGCTTAACGGGCTCCAACCCCTCTGAAGCTTTCTTT
many,TRBJ1-1,TRBV19,-,CASSPHSGGTEAFF,TGTGCCAGTAGTCCACATTCGGGGGGCACTGAAGCTTTCTTT
-,TRBJ1-5,TRBV5-1,-,CASSLGQSANQPQHF,TGCGCCAGCAGCTTGGGCCAGAGCGCCAATCAGCCCCAGCATTTT
-,TRBJ1-1,TRBV6-5,-,CASSYSKGVYTEAFF,TGTGCCAGCAGTTACTCGAAGGGGGTTTACACTGAAGCTTTCTTT
-,TRBJ1-3,TRBV5-1,TRBD1,CASSVRDRGSGNTIYF,TGCGCCAGCAGCGTACGGGACAGGGGCTCTGGAAACACCATATATTTT